The clone carrying this T cell receptor (beta chain) has at least ten counts. What it recognizes is unknown. Time point described: newly diagnosed GD, antithyroid drugs for less than 3 months. The TCR library was prepared using RNA isolated from PBMCs. Investigators prepared the TCR beta libraries by applying iRepertoire HTBI primers and Arm-PCR of CDR3 regions. TCRdb passed the multiplex PCR reads through MiXCR, listing each CDR3 protein once. Here the sample spans about 220,000 distinct CDR3 sequences, roughly a fifth being singletons. The record originates from a study of regulatory T cells in long-lasting Graves disease. J lost 7 bases, V lost 7 bases, and 6 bases had no gene match. The CDR3 extends over 14 amino acids. Germline-derived CDR1 and CDR2 are SGHNT and YYREEE (reference sequence). Study outcomes and limitations: Between persistent patients, about 2,800 public clonotypes were shared, exceeding the 966 shared between new patients. Persistent disease showed a preference for TRBV28, TRBJ1-2 and TRBJ2-5. Study was limited to peripheral blood, excluding thyroid tissue.

These data were also filed under a second study, of T cells in Graves' hyperthyroidism and ophthalmopathy. From that paper: TCR CDR3 underwent first-round RT-PCR with the HTBI primer set.

The origin of this receptor is a woman aged 25 to 39 with Graves disease. This sample comprised peripheral blood mononuclear cells (PBMCs), obtained at new diagnosis, from a patient treated with antithyroid drugs. The rearrangement joins TRBV5-4 to TRBJ2-1; TRBD1 aligns across 12 bases. The CDR3 loop is CASQRDRGPNEQFF. CDR3 nucleotide sequence: TGTGCCAGCCAACGGGACAGGGGGCCTAATGAGCAGTTCTTC.